These 17 T cell receptor beta chains originate from one sample sequenced in a study of memory CD4+ T cells and cytomegalovirus serostatus. Single viable CD3+CD4+CD8-CD45RO+ cells were sorted as the memory CD4+ T cells. Produced via immunoSEQ multiplex PCR; TCRdb's table is partial and in-frame only. Of some 65,000 clones detected, roughly 80% appear once; the ten largest clones hold almost 0.55%. The sample was memory CD4+ T cells from blood. These receptors were collected from an adult in good health and CMV-seronegative. Some clones in this sample may be carry-over from other donors' samples.

In regard to this clone: One junction end disagrees with the germline gene, perhaps due to a read error. CDR3 sequence (DNA): TGCAGCGTTCTCAGTCAAACTGATGAAAAACTGTTTTTT. Translation gives CSVLSQTDEKLFF. This chain connects TRBV29-1 to TRBJ1-4; no reliable D call. The CDR3 spans 13 residues. Per germline, CDR1 SQVTM and CDR2 ANQGSEA.

This clone came up once. This chain uses TRBV30 with TRBJ2-3; maybe TRBD1 (6 bases). V lost 6 bases, J lost 8 bases, and 21 bases lay in between. Per the germline V gene, CDR1 is GTSNPN and CDR2 is SVGIG (reference sequence). CDR3 length equals 14 residues. DNA for the CDR3: TGTGCCTGTTCTTCACAGGGTGCTGGGGTTACGCAGTATTTT. Its translation is CACSSQGAGVTQYF.

In this sample, this clone turned up once. This rearrangement joins TRBV7-2 to TRBJ2-7; possibly TRBD1 or TRBD2 for D (6 bases each). Germline V gene sequence: CDR1 SGHTA, CDR2 FQGNSA. The CDR3 is made up of 15 amino acids. With 1 base removed from V and 2 bases from J, the gap between germline ends came to 12 bases. This CDR3 reads CASSLVTGTPYEQYF. The CDR3 DNA follows: TGTGCCAGCAGCTTAGTTACAGGGACTCCCTACGAGCAGTACTTC.

This clone was seen a handful of times. V is TRBV21-1 and J is TRBJ1-5; the table's D gene call, TRBD1, was not cross checked with the DNA. TRBV21-1 is a known pseudogene. The CDR3 runs to 20 residues. The CDR3 reads CASSPRSLWARCRSNQPQHF. The CDR3 DNA reads TGTGCCAGCAGCCCGCGATCCCTTTGGGCGAGATGCCGAAGCAATCAGCCCCAGCATTTT.

The rearrangement joins TRBV7-2 to TRBJ2-7, with TRBD1 matching 9 bases. This CDR3 comprises 15 residues. The ends lost 5 bases at V and 1 base at J; junction bases unmatched: 6. Germline V lookup: CDR1 SGHTA, CDR2 FQGNSA. The CDR3 DNA follows: TGTGCCAGCAGCAAGGACAGGGGATATTCCTACGAGCAGTACTTC. Translation: CASSKDRGYSYEQYF.

The rearrangement joins TRBV7-9 to TRBJ2-7; 11 bases line up with TRBD2. V trimming: 4 bases; J trimming: 1 base; junction bases outside the gene matches: 15. Germline V gene lookup returns CDR1 SEHNR and CDR2 FQNEAQ (reference sequence). The CDR3 is 19 amino acids. The CDR3 loop reads CASSSTPGSGGASSYEQYF. CDR3 nucleotide sequence: TGTGCCAGCAGCTCTACCCCCGGTAGCGGGGGGGCCTCATCCTACGAGCAGTACTTC.

The V call is TRBV11-2, the J call TRBJ2-1, with D perhaps TRBD2 (6 bases). The CDR3 is made up of 13 amino acids. Germline CDR1 is SGHAT and CDR2 is FQNNGV. Deletions cut 1 base from V and 8 bases from J, with 9 bases between. The CDR3 DNA follows: TGTGCCAGCAGCTTAGTAGCGGTCGATGAGCAGTTCTTC. Amino acid sequence: CASSLVAVDEQFF.

The chain is built from TRBV28 and TRBJ1-2; tentatively, D is TRBD1 (6 bases). This CDR3 has 15 residues. V lost 5 bases and J 0 bases, leaving 13 bases between the germline ends. The germline CDR1 and CDR2 sequences are MDHEN and SYDVKM. The CDR3 here is CASSPRQDTNYGYTF. The DNA of the CDR3 is TGTGCCAGCAGTCCTCGACAGGACACTAACTATGGCTACACCTTC.

The chain links TRBV5-6 to TRBJ1-1, with 8 bases aligning to TRBD1. V trimming: 0 bases; J trimming: 7 bases; junction bases outside the gene matches: 8. Germline assignment: CDR1 SGHDT and CDR2 YYEEEE. This CDR3 has 15 residues. The chain's CDR3 is CASSLGVGQGSEAFF. CDR3 nucleotide sequence: TGTGCCAGCAGCTTGGGGGTAGGACAGGGAAGTGAAGCTTTCTTT.

The chain couples TRBV2 to TRBJ2-6, with D perhaps TRBD1 (6 bases). Per germline, CDR1 SNHLY and CDR2 FYNNEI. Trimming left V 6 bases short and J 1 base short, with 13 bases between. CDR3 size: 16 residues. The CDR3 reads CASRKQGSSGANVLTF. As DNA, the CDR3 is TGTGCCAGCAGGAAACAGGGAAGTTCTGGGGCCAACGTCCTGACTTTC.

This chain joins TRBV28 and TRBJ2-7; TRBD1 matches 9 bases. CDR1 MDHEN and CDR2 SYDVKM come from the germline V gene. This CDR3 contains 13 residues. Germline trimming cut 5 bases from V and 9 bases from J; bases unmatched to any gene: 8. CDR3 sequence (DNA): TGTGCCAGCAGTCGACCAGGACAGGGGCGGCAGTACTTC. Protein product: CASSRPGQGRQYF.

CDR3 region: CASSQPRTGTNYGYTF. CDR3 bases: TGTGCCAGCAGCCAACCTCGGACAGGGACAAACTATGGCTACACCTTC. The chain combines TRBV7-9 with TRBJ1-2, with 8 bases aligning to TRBD1. This CDR3 has 16 amino acids. The ends lost 5 bases at V and 2 bases at J; junction bases unmatched: 10. CDR1 and CDR2 (germline): SEHNR, FQNEAQ (reference sequence).

The V gene is TRBV10-2, the J gene TRBJ2-6, with TRBD1 matching 8 bases. CDR1 WSHSY and CDR2 SAAADI come from the germline V gene. This CDR3 comprises 17 residues. V lost 5 bases and J lost 2; bases outside the gene matches: 8. The CDR3 loop reads CASSSQGAGPGANVLTF. The CDR3 bases are TGCGCCAGCAGTTCCCAGGGGGCTGGTCCTGGGGCCAACGTCCTGACTTTC.

This clone was detected a few times. J is TRBJ2-5 and V is TRBV7-2, with D possibly being TRBD2 (6 bases). V lost 5 bases and J 0 bases, leaving 16 bases between the germline ends. Germline-derived CDR1 and CDR2 are SGHTA and FQGNSA. The CDR3 is 16 residues long. As DNA, the CDR3 is TGTGCCAGCAGCCAGCGGGTAGCGGCGTACCAAGAGACCCAGTACTTC. It is translated as CASSQRVAAYQETQYF.

This clone has a handful of counts. The genes are TRBV15 and TRBJ2-7; possible D gene TRBD1, 5 bases. The CDR3 covers 14 residues. Trimming cost V 2 bases and J 5 bases, with 13 bases left between them. Germline assignment: CDR1 LNHNV and CDR2 YYDKDF (reference sequence). The CDR3 loop reads CATSRRGLGDEQYF. CDR3 nucleotide sequence: TGTGCCACCAGCAGAAGGGGCCTCGGAGACGAGCAGTACTTC.

The chain has TRBV5-4 and TRBJ1-1, with TRBD1 matching over 9 bases. This CDR3 contains 15 residues. The trim removed 2 bases at V and 7 bases at J, leaving 9 bases unmatched. Germline V gene sequence: CDR1 SGHNT, CDR2 YYREEE (reference sequence). The CDR3 loop is CASSLDRGFDGEAFF. In DNA form, the CDR3 reads TGTGCCAGCAGCTTAGACAGGGGGTTCGATGGTGAAGCTTTCTTT.

V gene TRBV19 combines with J gene TRBJ1-4, with TRBD1 matching 11 bases. CDR3 length: 15 residues. In germline, CDR1 is LNHDA, CDR2 SQIVND (reference sequence). The trim removed 6 bases at V and 9 bases at J, leaving 9 bases unmatched. The chain's CDR3 is CASRPRTGGTKKLFF. The CDR3 DNA sequence: TGTGCCAGTAGGCCTCGGACAGGGGGCACGAAAAAACTGTTTTTT.